This entry features one TCR beta chain sequence. This specimen belongs to a study of control samples from healthy donors and cancer patients. CDR3 size: 12 residues. CDR1 and CDR2 (germline): SNHLY, FYNNEI. Between the trimmed V and J ends, which lost 3 bases and 10 bases, there was a span of 10 bases. Clones were sequenced by immunoSEQ multiplex PCR, and TCRdb holds only the in-frame ones, with some missing. The sample holds about 110,000 clones, 90% seen once. The rearrangement joins TRBV2 to TRBJ2-1, with D perhaps matching TRBD1 (5 bases). This TCR derives from a human donor in good health. The donor label of this sample is uncertain. The sequenced material came from blood. In DNA, the CDR3 is TGTGCCAGCAGTGATAGAGCAGGGGAGCAGTTCTTC. It codes for CASSDRAGEQFF.